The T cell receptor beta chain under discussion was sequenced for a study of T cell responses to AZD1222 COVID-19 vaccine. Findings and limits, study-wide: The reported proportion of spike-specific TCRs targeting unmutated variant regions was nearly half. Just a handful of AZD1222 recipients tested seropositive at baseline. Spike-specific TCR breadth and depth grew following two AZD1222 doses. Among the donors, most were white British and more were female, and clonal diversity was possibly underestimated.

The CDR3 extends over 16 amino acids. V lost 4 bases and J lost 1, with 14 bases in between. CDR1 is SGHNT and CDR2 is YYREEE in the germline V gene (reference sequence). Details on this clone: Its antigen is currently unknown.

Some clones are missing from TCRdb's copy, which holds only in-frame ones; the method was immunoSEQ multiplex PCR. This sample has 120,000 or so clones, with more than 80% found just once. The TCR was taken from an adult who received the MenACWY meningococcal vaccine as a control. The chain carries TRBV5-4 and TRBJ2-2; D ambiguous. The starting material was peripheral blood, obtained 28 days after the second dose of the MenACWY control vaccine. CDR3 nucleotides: TGTGCCAGCAGCACTCAAGCCCTCTTGAACACCGGGGAGCTGTTTTTT. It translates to CASSTQALLNTGELFF.